The 23 T cell receptor beta chains reported below all come from one sample, sequenced in a study of human T cells and chemical hapten exposure. The time point: patch test 1, 2 weeks after DPC sensitization. The treatment denotes: therapeutic diphenylcyclopropenone sensitization with weekly scalp DPC. MiXCR, applied by TCRdb to the RACE reads, yields one record per CDR3 protein. This table has about 49,000 distinct CDR3 sequences, around 9.3% appearing once. Sequences were derived from whole blood, sampled in connection with sensitization to the hapten diphenylcyclopropenone (DPC). These TCRs come from a woman aged 45-65 years with alopecia areata. Some clones in this sample may be carry-over from other donors' samples.

This clonotype has at least ten counts. The genes are TRBV7-8 and TRBJ1-5; TRBD1 agrees at 10 bases. V dropped 5 bases and J dropped 2; count of bases not matched to a gene: 12. The CDR3 spans 18 residues. The germline V gene encodes CDR1 SGHVS and CDR2 FQNEAQ. The DNA of the CDR3 is TGTGCCAGCAGCCCCCAGGCGGGGACAGGGGACGGCAATCAGCCCCAGCATTTT. It encodes CASSPQAGTGDGNQPQHF. Complete variable domain (other parts from reference TRBV7-8 and TRBJ1-5): GAGVSQSPRYKVAKRGQDVALRCDPISGHVSLFWYQQALGQGPEFLTYFQNEAQLDKSGLPSDRFFAERPEGSVSTLKIQRTQQEDSAVYLCASSPQAGTGDGNQPQHFGDGTRLSIL.

V usage is TRBV28 and J usage is TRBJ2-1; 13 bases agree with TRBD2. CDR3 length: 17 amino acids. With V trimmed by 5 bases and J by 4 bases, 8 bases remained unmatched. Germline V gene sequence: CDR1 MDHEN, CDR2 SYDVKM. CDR3 protein: CASSPQLAGGTYNEQFF. In DNA, the CDR3 is TGTGCCAGCAGTCCCCAACTAGCGGGAGGGACATACAATGAGCAGTTCTTC. Full variable domain (rest looked up from reference TRBV28 and TRBJ2-1): DVKVTQSSRYLVKRTGEKVFLECVQDMDHENMFWYRQDPGLGLRLIYFSYDVKMKEKGDIPEGYSVSREKKERFSLILESASTNQTSMYLCASSPQLAGGTYNEQFFGPGTRLTVL.

A remark on this clonotype: This may be a read error, as it is one base from a much larger clone. The CDR3 end shows no conserved phenylalanine or tryptophan, and so a read error is likely. This chain joins TRBV5-1 and TRBJ2-3, with 8 bases fitting TRBD1. CDR1 and CDR2 (germline): SGHRS, YFSETQ. V was pared by 2 bases and J by 1 base, with 6 bases of the junction left unmatched. This CDR3 contains 16 residues. CDR3 protein: CASSLQGGAGTDTQYS. The DNA of the CDR3 is TGCGCCAGCAGCTTACAGGGGGGCGCAGGCACAGATACGCAGTATTCT.

This clonotype has ten or more counts. The chain carries TRBV12-3 or TRBV12-4 and TRBJ2-1; 9 bases are shared with TRBD2. V was pared by 6 bases and J by 6 bases, with 6 bases of the junction left unmatched. The CDR3 loop spans 14 amino acids. The CDR3 bases are TGTGCCAGCAGCTGGACTAGCGAGGGCAATGAGCAGTTCTTC. Amino acid sequence: CASSWTSEGNEQFF.

On this clonotype itself: A much larger clone differs from this one at a single base, so this may be a read error. The rearrangement links TRBV27 to TRBJ2-7, with a tentative D call TRBD1 (5 bases). Germline V gene lookup returns CDR1 MNHEY and CDR2 SMNVEV (reference sequence). Trimming left V 6 bases short and J 3 bases short, with 12 bases between. This CDR3 contains 13 residues. DNA of the CDR3: TGTGCCAGCAGCAGACAGAGAAACTACGAGCAGTACTTC. Amino acids: CASSRQRNYEQYF.

This clonotype was observed many times. This chain connects TRBV5-1 to TRBJ2-2; tentative D call: TRBD1 (5 bases). The V gene's germline CDR1 is SGHRS and CDR2 YFSETQ. Trimming removed 7 bases from V and 5 bases from J, with 12 bases in between. This CDR3 contains 13 residues. The CDR3 DNA reads as TGCGCCAGCCGCCCTAGGGGAACCGGGGAGCTGTTTTTT. It codes for CASRPRGTGELFF.

The V call is TRBV6-2 or TRBV6-3, the J call TRBJ1-1, with D maybe TRBD1 (5 bases). The V end lost 5 bases, the J end lost 2 bases, and 18 bases lay between the germline ends. Germline values: CDR1 MNHEY, CDR2 SVGEGT. The CDR3 has 16 amino acids. Here the CDR3 DNA reads TGTGCCAGCAGTCTCCGAGTCCCCAGGGATAACACTGAAGCTTTCTTT. Its protein is CASSLRVPRDNTEAFF.

The sample holds many counts of this clonotype. The J gene is TRBJ1-6, the V gene TRBV18; 7 bases are a match to TRBD1. Unmatched junction bases numbered 3, after V lost 3 bases and J lost 7 bases. Per germline, CDR1 KGHSH and CDR2 LQKENI. This CDR3 comprises 14 residues. CDR3 DNA sequence: TGTGCCAGCTCACCGGACAGGAAAAATTCACCCCTCCACTTT. This encodes CASSPDRKNSPLHF.

This clonotype was counted ten times or more. The rearrangement joins TRBV30 to TRBJ2-1; D is possibly TRBD2 (5 bases). Germline V lookup: CDR1 GTSNPN, CDR2 SVGIG (reference sequence). The CDR3 spans 15 residues. Trimming removed 2 bases at V and 6 bases at J, with 17 bases between. DNA of the CDR3: TGTGCCTGGAGTACGGGCAGGAGGAGAGGCAATGAGCAGTTCTTC. Protein product: CAWSTGRRRGNEQFF.

Many counts were recorded for this clonotype. This chain joins TRBV20-1 and TRBJ2-1; 7 bases align to TRBD1. CDR1 is DFQATT and CDR2 is SNEGSKA in the germline V gene (reference sequence). V lost 3 bases to trimming and J lost 7 bases; unmatched junction nucleotides: 9. This CDR3 has 14 amino acids. The CDR3 DNA reads as TGCAGTGCTAGCAGGGGGACAGCTGGGAATGAGCAGTTCTTC. It is translated as CSASRGTAGNEQFF.

This clonotype came up a few times. V and J are TRBV5-1 and TRBJ1-4; the D is unclear. CDR1 and CDR2 (germline): SGHRS, YFSETQ. There are 14 residues in the CDR3. V was pared by 4 bases and J by 3 bases, with 10 bases between. CDR3 DNA: TGCGCCAGCAGCCCGAATGACGCTAATGAAAAACTGTTTTTT. Its protein product is CASSPNDANEKLFF.

In its sample, this clonotype was seen a few times. J is TRBJ2-6 and V is TRBV20-1; D possibly corresponds to TRBD1 (6 bases). Germline V lookup: CDR1 DFQATT, CDR2 SNEGSKA (reference sequence). Trimming took 6 bases from V and 2 from J, leaving 14 bases between them. The CDR3 is made up of 15 amino acids. The CDR3 DNA sequence: TGCAGTGCCCCAGCTGGGGGCGCTGGGGCCAACGTCCTGACTTTC. Protein product: CSAPAGGAGANVLTF.

This clonotype showed up many times. V and J are TRBV2 and TRBJ2-3, with 7 bases lining up with TRBD2. The junction had 5 bases not matched to a gene; V was cut back by 6 bases and J by 2 bases. This CDR3 contains 14 residues. Looked up from germline, CDR1 is SNHLY and CDR2 is FYNNEI. The CDR3 DNA sequence: TGTGCCAGCAGAGGGACTACCTACACAGATACGCAGTATTTT. It is translated as CASRGTTYTDTQYF.

This rearrangement joins TRBV19 to TRBJ2-7; a weak D match, TRBD1 (6 bases). The germline V and J ends were trimmed by 3 bases and 3 bases, with 12 bases remaining between them. The CDR3 is 14 amino acids. The germline V gene encodes CDR1 LNHDA and CDR2 SQIVND (reference sequence). The CDR3 loop reads CASSIAGAFYEQYF. CDR3 sequence (DNA): TGTGCCAGTAGTATTGCAGGGGCCTTCTACGAGCAGTACTTC. Filled out from reference TRBV19 and TRBJ2-7, the complete variable domain reads DGGITQSPKYLFRKEGQNVTLSCEQNLNHDAMYWYRQDPGQGLRLIYYSQIVNDFQKGDIAEGYSVSREKKESFPLTVTSAQKNPTAFYLCASSIAGAFYEQYFGPGTRLTVT.

This clonotype was seen more than once but under ten times. V and J are TRBV20-1 and TRBJ2-7, with 7 bases matching TRBD1. The length of the CDR3 is 15 residues. The trim removed 5 bases at V and 3 bases at J, leaving 13 bases unmatched. Germline CDR1 is DFQATT and CDR2 is SNEGSKA (reference sequence). CDR3 bases: TGCAGTGCTCGAACGCCGGGACAGAAACACTACGAGCAGTACTTC. Translating it yields CSARTPGQKHYEQYF.

This clonotype was counted ten times or more. The rearrangement links TRBV18 to TRBJ2-2, with D possibly being TRBD2 (6 bases). Looked up from germline, CDR1 is KGHSH and CDR2 is LQKENI. Trimming cost V 6 bases and J 0 bases, with 11 bases left between them. There are 15 residues in the CDR3. The CDR3 here is CASSEGLPNTGELFF. The CDR3 DNA reads TGTGCCAGCTCCGAGGGACTTCCGAACACCGGGGAGCTGTTTTTT.

In its sample, this clonotype was seen many times. The chain joins TRBV28 to TRBJ1-5, with D perhaps TRBD1 (5 bases). Trimming left V 7 bases short and J 1 base short, with 14 bases between. The CDR3 contains 15 residues. Germline assignment: CDR1 MDHEN and CDR2 SYDVKM. Written as DNA, the CDR3 is TGTGCCAGCAACCCGACAGCGAGGAGCAATCAGCCCCAGCATTTT. Its translation: CASNPTARSNQPQHF.

This clonotype was counted ten times or more. The chain links TRBV29-1 to TRBJ2-1; no clear D gene. The CDR3 consists of 11 residues. The V gene's germline CDR1 is SQVTM and CDR2 ANQGSEA. Trimming took off 3 bases at V and 10 bases at J, with 10 bases between the two ends. CDR3 sequence (DNA): TGCAGCGTTGACATCCCGGAAGAGCAGTTCTTC. The encoded protein is CSVDIPEEQFF.

In this sample, this clonotype is medium-sized. The gene calls are TRBV7-9 and TRBJ2-5; D is perhaps TRBD1 (6 bases). CDR3 length: 16 residues. CDR1 and CDR2 (germline): SEHNR, FQNEAQ (reference sequence). Trimming cost V 4 bases and J 1 base, with 16 bases left between them. CDR3 amino acids: CASSSMGAGIQETQYF. The CDR3 DNA reads TGTGCCAGCAGCTCGATGGGGGCTGGAATCCAAGAGACCCAGTACTTC.

In this sample, this clonotype turned up a few times. The rearrangement joins TRBV7-2 to TRBJ2-3, with 14 bases lining up with TRBD2. Per the germline V gene, CDR1 is SGHTA and CDR2 is FQGNSA. CDR3 length equals 17 residues. The V gene end was trimmed by 5 bases and the J gene end by 4 bases; junction bases not matched to a gene: 8. CDR3: CASSKMGTSGSPDTQYF. The CDR3 region has the DNA TGTGCCAGCAGCAAGATGGGGACTAGCGGGAGTCCAGATACGCAGTATTTT.

This clonotype was seen more than once but under ten times. This chain uses TRBV28 with TRBJ2-7; D possibly matches TRBD1 or TRBD2 (5 bases each). The V end lost 3 bases, the J end lost 7 bases, and 10 bases lay between the germline ends. Looked up from germline, CDR1 is MDHEN and CDR2 is SYDVKM. The length of the CDR3 is 12 residues. CDR3 nucleotide sequence: TGTGCCAGCAGTTTGGGGGTTCGTGAGCAGTACTTC. It translates to CASSLGVREQYF.

V and J are TRBV6-5 and TRBJ1-6; tentatively, D is TRBD1 (6 bases). Trimming removed 6 bases at V and 4 bases at J, with 19 bases between. Looked up from germline, CDR1 is MNHEY and CDR2 is SVGAGI. The CDR3 spans 17 residues. CDR3 amino acids: CASSPSGGLGYNSPLHF. The DNA for the CDR3 is TGTGCCAGCAGCCCCTCCGGGGGCTTAGGGTATAATTCACCCCTCCACTTT.

This clonotype was recorded at least ten times. The chain joins TRBV6-5 to TRBJ2-2, with D perhaps TRBD2 (6 bases). The V gene's germline CDR1 is MNHEY and CDR2 SVGAGI. The CDR3 is 15 amino acids. Trimming pared 5 bases from V and 0 bases from J, leaving 10 bases between. The CDR3: CASSRLDANTGELFF. The CDR3 nucleotides are TGTGCCAGCAGTCGACTAGACGCGAACACCGGGGAGCTGTTTTTT.